This TCR beta chain was retrieved from a study of human T cells and chemical hapten exposure. About the research overall: While the approximately 24-week study was under way, patients received diphenylcyclopropenone on the scalp every week. Findings and limits, study-wide: All donors were alopecia patients, so their immunity may differ from that of healthy people.

TCRdb fed the RACE reads into MiXCR, producing one record per CDR3 protein. This table has 150,000 to 200,000 distinct CDR3 sequences, roughly 25% appearing once. As regards this clonotype: The antigen is undetermined.

Specified time point: patch test 3, about 24 weeks after DPC sensitization. The treatment here: therapeutic diphenylcyclopropenone sensitization with weekly scalp DPC. Prior to application of each patch test, blood was drawn. Looked up from germline, CDR1 is SQVTM and CDR2 is ANQGSEA. V lost 4 bases and J 4 bases, leaving 25 bases between the germline ends. The CDR3 has 17 residues. The V and J genes are TRBV29-1 and TRBJ1-1; D is uncertain. The sequence derives from a woman aged 18 to 35 with alopecia areata. Some clones in this sample may be carry-over from other donors' samples. The input for sequencing was whole blood, taken in connection with sensitization to the hapten diphenylcyclopropenone (DPC). The CDR3 nucleotides read TGCAGCGTTGTAGGAGTGATCGGGGTTTCCGTAGCCACTGAAGCTTTCTTT. Translating it yields CSVVGVIGVSVATEAFF.